Listed here is a single T cell receptor beta chain. During active infection, Seattle patients enrolled and were then monitored through disease. The data derive from a study of blood T cell repertoires in COVID-19. The wider study: Spain, Italy and the United States supplied samples that represented acute and convalescent COVID-19. PBMCs, B-cell-depleted T cells, or T cells were the source of the cDNA or gDNA that made up the material.

Per the study methods: Reference gene primer amplification in the assay estimated nucleated cell counts. Sequenced by immunoSEQ multiplex PCR; TCRdb stores in-frame clones only, minus some. The D gene and trimming were derived from the DNA, and the V and J assignments and clone size from that table. The sample lists 80,000 to 100,000 clones, around nine tenths occurring once. The CDR3 covers 15 residues. The ends were cut back, 8 bases at V and 1 base at J, with 15 bases in the middle. Germline V gene sequence: CDR1 MNHEY, CDR2 SVGAGI. This receptor was obtained from a human donor with COVID-19, enrolled during active disease. The donor label of this sample is uncertain. The chain employs TRBV6-5 and TRBJ1-5; D unclear. Input material: peripheral blood. CDR3 DNA: TGTGCCAGCTCGCGGGCCTTTGGGAGCAATCAGCCCCAGCATTTT. Amino acid sequence: CASSRAFGSNQPQHF.